What follows are 8 T cell receptor beta chains derived from one specimen sequenced in a study of response to subunit inactivated influenza vaccine. Each CDR3 protein gets one entry after TCRdb re-called the RT-PCR reads with MiXCR. Among just under 550,000 distinct CDR3 sequences listed, approximately 20% were seen once. These data are also associated with another study on T cells expressing NK-cell markers. Turning to that study: UMIs were included in TCR beta cDNA generated by 5'RACE template switching.

The sequencing used CD4+ T cells sorted from PBMCs, collected 11 to 12 days after vaccination. The receptor set was obtained from a man in his fifties who received an inactivated influenza vaccine.

This chain links TRBV12-3 or TRBV12-4 with TRBJ2-2; 7 bases are shared with TRBD1. The V and J ends lost 6 bases and 6 bases, in that order; junction bases with no gene match: 7. The CDR3 extends over 14 amino acids. The CDR3 DNA sequence: TGTGCCAGCAGGTACCGGGACAGTGCCGGGGAGCTGTTTTTT. Translating it yields CASRYRDSAGELFF.

This clonotype was detected many times. This chain links TRBV7-9 with TRBJ1-2; D is perhaps TRBD1 (5 bases). Trimming left V 4 bases short and J 2 bases short, with 20 bases between. There are 17 residues in the CDR3. Per the germline V gene, CDR1 is SEHNR and CDR2 is FQNEAQ (reference sequence). CDR3 nucleotide sequence: TGTGCCAGCAGCTCAATTGGGGCAGCCATTGCCAACTATGGCTACACCTTC. Amino acids: CASSSIGAAIANYGYTF.

The chain combines TRBV18 with TRBJ2-2; perhaps TRBD1 as D (6 bases). This CDR3 has 15 residues. CDR1 is KGHSH, CDR2 LQKENI, per germline. V lost 4 bases to trimming and J lost 0 bases, with 9 bases between them. The CDR3 DNA reads TGTGCCAGCTCACAGGGACAAGCGAACACCGGGGAGCTGTTTTTT. This sequence encodes CASSQGQANTGELFF.

This sequence joins TRBV29-1 and TRBJ1-1; D perhaps matches TRBD1 (6 bases). The germline gives CDR1 SQVTM, CDR2 ANQGSEA. Trimming cost V 4 bases and J 5 bases, with 14 bases left between them. The CDR3 contains 13 residues. The CDR3 here is CSVAAAQGTEAFF. CDR3 bases: TGCAGCGTTGCGGCGGCTCAGGGGACTGAAGCTTTCTTT. Full variable domain (outside the CDR3, taken from reference TRBV29-1 and TRBJ1-1): SAVISQKPSRDICQRGTSLTIQCQVDSQVTMMFWYRQQPGQSLTLIATANQGSEATYESGFVIDKFPISRPNLTFSTLTVSNMSPEDSSIYLCSVAAAQGTEAFFGQGTRLTVV.

The DNA for the CDR3 is TGTGCCAGCAGACTTTCGAAGTTCAATCAGCCCCAGCATTTT. It yields the protein CASRLSKFNQPQHF. The rearrangement links TRBV28 to TRBJ1-5; D is unresolved. This CDR3 has 14 amino acids. Germline V lookup: CDR1 MDHEN, CDR2 SYDVKM. V was clipped by 6 bases and J by 3 bases, with 12 bases between them.

This clonotype was seen only a few times. This rearrangement joins TRBV12-3 or TRBV12-4 to TRBJ1-4; 10 nucleotides line up with TRBD1. Losses at the gene ends were 6 bases for V and 7 bases for J; bases not matched to a gene: 8. The CDR3 has 15 amino acids. The CDR3 loop reads CASRLGQGTFEKLFF. In nucleotides, the CDR3 is TGTGCCAGCAGGCTGGGACAGGGGACGTTTGAAAAACTGTTTTTT.

This clonotype has a handful of counts. The chain employs TRBV12-3 or TRBV12-4 and TRBJ2-7, with D possibly matching TRBD2 (6 bases). This CDR3 has 14 residues. Trimming cost V 6 bases and J 5 bases, with 17 bases left between them. CDR3 sequence (DNA): TGTGCCAGCAGCCCTCGGCGGGGCTACAACGAGCAGTACTTC. Translation gives CASSPRRGYNEQYF.

The chain uses TRBV6-2 or TRBV6-3 and TRBJ1-1; D may be TRBD1 (6 bases). CDR1 and CDR2 from the germline V gene are MNHEY and SVGEGT. The CDR3 extends over 15 amino acids. The V end was cut by 5 bases, the J end by 8 bases, with 21 bases between. The CDR3 nucleotides are TGTGCCAGCAGTAGGACCTCAGGGGTCCCCGCCGAAGCTTTCTTT. It specifies CASSRTSGVPAEAFF.